The 9 T cell receptor beta chains below come from one sample, sequenced in a study of T cell repertoires in cytomegalovirus infection. TCRdb recomputed calls from the reads with MiXCR, one row per CDR3 protein. The sample lists hundreds of thousands of distinct CDR3 sequences, around a third occurring once. No antigen has been identified for these receptors. Sequenced material: cultured PBMCs, taken from culture after CMV antigen stimulation. These receptors were collected from a human donor in good health (CMV status not recorded). Some clones in this sample may be carry-over from other donors' samples.

The table lists this clonotype with a count of one. This sequence joins TRBV2 and TRBJ1-5; 8 positions agree with TRBD1. The germline V gene has CDR1 SNHLY and CDR2 FYNNEI. The V and J ends lost 8 bases and 5 bases, in that order; junction bases with no gene match: 8. This CDR3 region has 14 residues. CDR3 sequence (DNA): TGTGCCAGCCAGCGGACAGGGACGGATCAGCCCCAGCATTTT. It translates to CASQRTGTDQPQHF.

Only a few counts were recorded for this clonotype. The rearrangement uses TRBV6-5 and TRBJ2-1; D is undetermined. CDR3 size: 14 residues. Trimming took off 5 bases at V and 1 base at J, with 9 bases between the two ends. Germline values: CDR1 MNHEY, CDR2 SVGAGI. The CDR3 bases are TGTGCCAGCAGTGTACAGTTATCCTACAATGAGCAGTTCTTC. Its protein product is CASSVQLSYNEQFF.

This clonotype was seen a handful of times. The genes are TRBV6-1 and TRBJ2-7, with 9 bases lining up with TRBD2. V lost 6 bases and J lost 1; bases outside the gene matches: 4. CDR1 MNHNS and CDR2 SASEGT come from the germline V gene. This CDR3 has 14 amino acids. The CDR3 DNA reads as TGTGCCAGCAGGACGACTAGCGGATCCTACGAGCAGTACTTC. Translated: CASRTTSGSYEQYF.

The rearrangement uses TRBV28 and TRBJ2-7; 9 bases are shared with TRBD2. With 6 bases clipped from V and 6 bases from J, the junction kept 9 bases outside the gene matches. Per germline, CDR1 MDHEN and CDR2 SYDVKM. The CDR3 covers 14 residues. The CDR3 coding sequence is TGTGCCAGCAGGTTGGGCGGGGGGGACCTCGAGCAGTACTTC. Its translation is CASRLGGGDLEQYF.

V is TRBV7-2 and J is TRBJ2-4, with 9 bases aligning to TRBD2. The germline V gene encodes CDR1 SGHTA and CDR2 FQGNSA. After removal of 2 bases from V and 3 bases from J, the junction contained 5 bases not matched to a gene. The CDR3 extends over 16 amino acids. The CDR3 DNA reads TGTGCCAGCAGCTTAATTAGCGGGAGTGTCAAAAACATTCAGTACTTC. Translating it yields CASSLISGSVKNIQYF.

This clonotype was observed a few times. The rearrangement joins TRBV7-2 to TRBJ2-1, with D unresolved. V was trimmed by 4 bases and J by 9 bases, leaving 7 bases between them. This CDR3 has 11 residues. CDR1 and CDR2 from the germline V gene are SGHTA and FQGNSA. The CDR3 DNA sequence: TGTGCCAGCAGCTCCTACTTTGAGCAGTTCTTC. Protein product: CASSSYFEQFF.

This clonotype has more than one count but fewer than ten. The chain employs TRBV7-8 and TRBJ1-4, with a tentative D call TRBD1 (6 bases). This CDR3 is 14 amino acids long. CDR1 is SGHVS and CDR2 is FQNEAQ in the germline V gene. Trimming left V 1 base short and J 8 bases short, with 11 bases between. The CDR3 loop reads CASSLGWGPEKLFF. The CDR3 DNA follows: TGTGCCAGCAGCTTAGGGTGGGGGCCGGAAAAACTGTTTTTT.

This clonotype appeared a few times. The genes are TRBV28 and TRBJ2-2; D is possibly TRBD2 (6 bases). Germline assignment: CDR1 MDHEN and CDR2 SYDVKM. The CDR3 contains 16 residues. V lost 5 bases and J 0 bases, leaving 13 bases between the germline ends. The CDR3 here is CASSGGFRANTGELFF. The CDR3, as DNA: TGTGCCAGCAGTGGAGGGTTTCGCGCGAACACCGGGGAGCTGTTTTTT.

The V gene is TRBV5-6, the J gene TRBJ2-3; unclear D gene. The V end lost 6 bases, the J end lost 6 bases, and 8 bases lay between the germline ends. Germline V gene lookup returns CDR1 SGHDT and CDR2 YYEEEE. This CDR3 has 11 amino acids. The CDR3 loop is CASNSGDTQYF. The CDR3 DNA sequence: TGTGCCAGCAACTCTGGGGATACGCAGTATTTT.